The rows below give T cell receptor beta chains drawn from one sample of a study of CD8 T cells in Susac syndrome. MiXCR was run by TCRdb on the immunoSEQ multiplex PCR reads, yielding one entry per CDR3 protein. Found here are about 100,000 distinct CDR3 sequences, 95% of them singletons; the top ten hold approximately 0.3%. Input material: CD8+ T cells from PBMCs. These receptors were taken from a human donor with Susac syndrome. Each CDR3 is given with its conserved first and last residue. A D gene is named only where the DNA matches it firmly. The size field is filled for only some rows; it gives once, few, many or a size class.

V gene,J gene,clone size,D gene,CDR3 DNA,CDR3 protein
TRBV7-6,TRBJ2-3,NA,NA,TGTGCCAGCCGGGGGGCCACAGATACGCAGTATTTT,CASRGATDTQYF
TRBV20-1,TRBJ1-5,NA,TRBD1,TGCAGTGCTACGGACAGGCGTTATCAGCCCCAGCATTTT,CSATDRRYQPQHF
TRBV28,TRBJ2-1,NA,TRBD1,TGTGCCAGCAGTTTAGTCGGGACAGACTCCTACAATGAGCAGTTCTTC,CASSLVGTDSYNEQFF
TRBV20-1,TRBJ2-7,NA,NA,TGCAGTGCCCTCCCATCCTCCTACGAGCAGTACTTC,CSALPSSYEQYF
TRBV14,TRBJ1-1,NA,NA,TGTGCCAGCAGCCGTCGGGGTAACACTGAAGCTTTCTTT,CASSRRGNTEAFF
TRBV6-5,TRBJ2-5,NA,TRBD2,TGTGCCAGCAGCACGGGACTAGCGGGAGAAGAGACCCAGTACTTC,CASSTGLAGEETQYF
TRBV9,TRBJ2-3,NA,NA,TGTGCCAGCAGCCTAGGACGGGACCTCACAGATACGCAGTATTTT,CASSLGRDLTDTQYF
TRBV9,TRBJ2-7,NA,NA,TGTGCCAGCAGCGTAACCCCAGGACAGATCTACGAGCAGTACTTC,CASSVTPGQIYEQYF
TRBV29-1,TRBJ2-7,once,NA,TGCAGCGTTGGTACGCTCCTCGGGGTTGATGTCGAGCAGTACTTC,CSVGTLLGVDVEQYF
TRBV5-1,TRBJ2-1,NA,TRBD2,TGCGCCAGCGGATCCGGGACTAGAGGTAATGAGCAGTTCTTC,CASGSGTRGNEQFF
TRBV7-2,TRBJ2-6,NA,NA,TGTGCCAGCAGCTTAGCGACCGCAGGGGTTGAGACGGCCTCTGGGGCCAACGTCCTGACTTTC,CASSLATAGVETASGANVLTF
TRBV6-4,TRBJ2-1,NA,TRBD2,TGTGCCAGCAGTGATACTAGCGGGGGGTACAATGAGCAGTTCTTC,CASSDTSGGYNEQFF
TRBV4-1,TRBJ2-7,NA,TRBD1,TGCGCCAGCAGCCAAGATAGCAGGGGGTACGAGCAGTACTTC,CASSQDSRGYEQYF
TRBV15,TRBJ1-4,NA,NA,TGTGCCACCAGCAGATTCGGGGCAGGGTATAATGAAAAACTGTTTTTT,CATSRFGAGYNEKLFF
TRBV12-3/TRBV12-4,TRBJ1-1,NA,NA,TGTGCCAGCATCAAAGGGACTCAGAACACTGAAGCTTTCTTT,CASIKGTQNTEAFF
TRBV29-1,TRBJ2-5,NA,NA,TGCAGCGTTGAAGTGGACCAGCCCCAAGAGACCCAGTACTTC,CSVEVDQPQETQYF
TRBV5-1,TRBJ2-5,NA,NA,TGCGCCAGCAGCTTAAGGGGCGTCTCGGAGACCCAGTACTTC,CASSLRGVSETQYF
TRBV28,TRBJ2-7,NA,NA,TGTGCCAGCAGCTTTGAAAGACCAGAGCAGTACTTC,CASSFERPEQYF
TRBV29-1,TRBJ2-1,NA,TRBD2,TGCAGCGTGTCCCGGCCGGGAGGGGAGGGCGGTGAGCAGTTCTTC,CSVSRPGGEGGEQFF
TRBV5-1,TRBJ2-5,NA,TRBD1,TGCGCCAGCAGCTGGACAGGGGGATCTGAGACCCAGTACTTC,CASSWTGGSETQYF
TRBV14,TRBJ2-3,NA,NA,TGTGCCAGCAGCCAAGGGGGGCGGCAGTATTTT,CASSQGGRQYF
TRBV29-1,TRBJ2-7,NA,NA,TGCAGCGTTCACGCAGGGGACGGCAACGAGCAGTACTTC,CSVHAGDGNEQYF
TRBV24-1,TRBJ2-2,NA,NA,TGTGCCACCAGTGATCGTAGGGCGAACACCGGGGAGCTGTTTTTT,CATSDRRANTGELFF
TRBV13,TRBJ2-5,NA,TRBD1,TGTGCCTCACGGGACAGCAAACAAGAGACCCAGTACTTC,CASRDSKQETQYF
TRBV27,TRBJ1-2,NA,NA,TGTGCCAGCAGACAGTTCCCGCAGGGCTACACCTTC,CASRQFPQGYTF
TRBV18,TRBJ1-5,NA,NA,TGTGCCAGCTCACCACGGGATGGCAGTTATCAGCCCCAGCATTTT,CASSPRDGSYQPQHF
TRBV29-1,TRBJ2-3,NA,TRBD2,TGCAGCGCACCCTTGCGGGGGACCACAGATACGCAGTATTTT,CSAPLRGTTDTQYF
TRBV13,TRBJ1-2,NA,NA,TGTGCCAGCAGCTTAGTCTCCCACCAAGGCTACACCTTC,CASSLVSHQGYTF
TRBV6-5,TRBJ2-5,NA,NA,TGTGCCAGCAGCCAGGGTTTTTTCCAAGAGACCCAGTACTTC,CASSQGFFQETQYF
TRBV12-3/TRBV12-4,TRBJ1-5,NA,NA,TGTGCCAGCAGTTTAGAGGGTCAGCCCCAGCATTTT,CASSLEGQPQHF
TRBV27,TRBJ1-5,NA,NA,TGTGCCAGCAGTTTATTGGCAGGGGGCAATCAGCCCCAGCATTTT,CASSLLAGGNQPQHF
TRBV29-1,TRBJ2-1,NA,NA,TGCAGCGTTGGTTATAGAAGCCCGGGCGATGAGCAGTTCTTC,CSVGYRSPGDEQFF
TRBV2,TRBJ2-5,NA,NA,TGTGCCAGCACTTTCCTCCAAGAGACCCAGTACTTC,CASTFLQETQYF
TRBV13,TRBJ2-4,NA,TRBD1,TGTGCCAGCAGCTTACGGACAGGCTGGATTCAGTACTTC,CASSLRTGWIQYF
TRBV12-3/TRBV12-4,TRBJ2-1,few,NA,TGTGCCAGCAGTTTCGGGGGCAATGAGCAGTTCTTC,CASSFGGNEQFF
TRBV29-1,TRBJ2-7,once,TRBD2,TGCAGCGTTAGGGGGACTAGCGGGAGCAACGAGCAGTACTTC,CSVRGTSGSNEQYF
TRBV20-1,TRBJ1-3,NA,TRBD1,TGCAGTGCTACTGACAGGGTCGGGAACACCATATATTTT,CSATDRVGNTIYF
TRBV29-1,TRBJ2-3,NA,NA,TGCAGCGTTGTGGCAGGCCGTGCAGATACGCAGTATTTT,CSVVAGRADTQYF
TRBV6-1,TRBJ1-2,NA,TRBD1,TGTGCCAGCAGGGACAGGACTTATGGCTACACCTTC,CASRDRTYGYTF
TRBV11-2,TRBJ1-4,NA,NA,TGTGCCAGCAGCTTAGGAGCAGCATTGGCGGAAAAACTGTTTTTT,CASSLGAALAEKLFF
TRBV20-1,TRBJ2-1,NA,NA,TGCAGTGCTAGAGGAAGGATCGAAGCTTACAATGAGCAGTTCTTC,CSARGRIEAYNEQFF
TRBV27,TRBJ1-2,once,TRBD1,TGTGCCAGCAGTACACTACAGGGGGCAGAAGGCTACACCTTC,CASSTLQGAEGYTF
TRBV29-1,TRBJ1-1,once,NA,TGCAGCGTTGGCAGTCAGGCAAACACTGAAGCTTTCTTT,CSVGSQANTEAFF